What follows is one T cell receptor beta chain and its context. Its antigen is not known. The data were obtained in a study of T cell responses to AZD1222 COVID-19 vaccine. Analyses pooled second doses at about 4 or about 12 weeks. Notes on the study in general: Seropositive status at baseline applied to only five or six AZD1222 recipients. Donors were mostly white British, more females; clonal diversity possibly underestimated. Researchers report vaccine-associated CD4 TCRs spanning spike, with dominance at 160-218 and 743-854.

TCRdb keeps only in-frame clones here, not all; method: immunoSEQ multiplex PCR. The sample contains over 100,000 clones, roughly 90% of which appear only once. The specimen was peripheral blood, collected 28 days after the second AZD1222 dose. The sequence derives from an adult who received the AZD1222 COVID-19 vaccine.

The CDR3 protein is CASSLAEGGPYYNSPLHF. As DNA, the CDR3 is TGTGCCAGCAGCTTGGCCGAAGGGGGGCCTTACTATAATTCACCCCTCCACTTT. This chain joins TRBV5-4 and TRBJ1-6; a weak D match, TRBD1 (6 bases). This CDR3 has 18 residues. Germline V lookup: CDR1 SGHNT, CDR2 YYREEE (reference sequence). V dropped 0 bases and J dropped 3 bases, with 16 bases sitting between them.